This passage covers 26 T cell receptor beta chains from one sample sequenced in a study of early T cells in non-severe SARS-CoV-2 infection. TCRdb reprocessed the 5' RACE reads with MiXCR, giving one entry per CDR3 protein. Here the sample spans around 100,000 distinct CDR3 sequences, 16% being singletons. The source material was whole blood. These receptor sequences come from an adult who was a healthcare worker with PCR-confirmed SARS-CoV-2 infection or an uninfected control (not recorded which).

The chain combines TRBV4-1 with TRBJ2-1, with 7 bases lining up with TRBD1. CDR3 length: 16 amino acids. V dropped 1 base and J dropped 1; count of bases not matched to a gene: 4. Germline V gene lookup returns CDR1 MGHRA and CDR2 YSYEKL. This CDR3 is CASSQAGQSSYNEQFF. In DNA form, the CDR3 reads TGCGCCAGCAGCCAAGCGGGACAGTCTTCCTACAATGAGCAGTTCTTC.

This clonotype was detected a few times. The junction and the germline gene differ at one end; a read error may be behind it. The V call is TRBV27, the J call TRBJ2-6; D perhaps matches TRBD1 (6 bases). The CDR3 covers 17 residues. Per germline, CDR1 MNHEY and CDR2 SMNVEV (reference sequence). This CDR3 is CASSLYRASSGANVLTF. The DNA of the CDR3 is TGTGCCAGCAGCTTATACAGGGCGAGCTCTGGGGCCAACGTCCTGACTTTC.

The chain carries TRBV28 and TRBJ1-1, with D perhaps TRBD1 (5 bases). CDR3 size: 15 residues. Trimming took 4 bases from V and 9 from J, leaving 21 bases between them. The germline CDR1 and CDR2 sequences are MDHEN and SYDVKM. In DNA form, the CDR3 reads TGTGCCAGCAGTTCCTCCACCCCCAGGGTCGACCAAGCTTTCTTT. This sequence encodes CASSSSTPRVDQAFF. The entire variable domain, with the rest obtained from reference TRBV28 and TRBJ1-1, is as follows: DVKVTQSSRYLVKRTGEKVFLECVQDMDHENMFWYRQDPGLGLRLIYFSYDVKMKEKGDIPEGYSVSREKKERFSLILESASTNQTSMYLCASSSSTPRVDQAFFGQGTRLTVV.

This clonotype showed up just a few times. This chain joins TRBV20-1 and TRBJ2-7; 11 positions match TRBD1. Germline assignment: CDR1 DFQATT and CDR2 SNEGSKA (reference sequence). The CDR3 sequence is 13 residues long. With 2 bases clipped from V and 6 bases from J, the junction kept 3 bases outside the gene matches. The CDR3 DNA sequence: TGCAGTGCTAGACCGGGACAGGGGGTCGAGCAGTACTTC. Protein: CSARPGQGVEQYF.

This chain joins TRBV7-2 and TRBJ2-7; no clear D. Trimming took 4 bases from V and 1 from J, leaving 11 bases between them. Germline values: CDR1 SGHTA, CDR2 FQGNSA. The CDR3 is 14 residues long. For the CDR3, the DNA is TGTGCCAGCAGCTCCCTACTTCCTTCCTACGAGCAGTACTTC. It is translated as CASSSLLPSYEQYF.

In nucleotides, the CDR3 is TGCGCCAGCAGCTTGTTCGCAGCGGGAGCGCGCGAGCAGTACTTC. The encoded protein is CASSLFAAGAREQYF. The chain is built from TRBV5-1 and TRBJ2-7, with TRBD2 matching over 8 bases. The CDR3 is 15 residues long. V was pared by 1 base and J by 6 bases, with 9 bases of the junction left unmatched. Germline lookup yields CDR1 SGHRS and CDR2 YFSETQ. Filled out from reference TRBV5-1 and TRBJ2-7, the complete variable domain reads KAGVTQTPRYLIKTRGQQVTLSCSPISGHRSVSWYQQTPGQGLQFLFEYFSETQRNKGNFPGRFSGRQFSNSRSEMNVSTLELGDSALYLCASSLFAAGAREQYFGPGTRLTVT.

This clonotype occurred a few times. V gene TRBV19 combines with J gene TRBJ2-7; 11 positions match TRBD2. Germline V gives CDR1 LNHDA, CDR2 SQIVND (reference sequence). The CDR3 extends over 13 amino acids. The trim removed 7 bases at V and 7 bases at J, leaving 6 bases unmatched. The CDR3 spells CASKLAGVSEQYF. Here the CDR3 DNA reads TGTGCCAGTAAACTAGCGGGAGTGAGTGAGCAGTACTTC.

This CDR3 reads CASSFFSGGTGELFF. The DNA of the CDR3 is TGTGCCAGCAGCTTTTTTAGCGGGGGCACCGGGGAGCTGTTTTTT. The rearrangement joins TRBV5-5 to TRBJ2-2, with TRBD2 matching over 9 bases. V trimming: 2 bases; J trimming: 4 bases; junction bases outside the gene matches: 3. CDR1 is SGHKS, CDR2 YYEKEE, per germline (reference sequence). The CDR3 has 15 amino acids.

The V and J genes are TRBV6-5 and TRBJ2-7; no reliable D call. Germline lookup yields CDR1 MNHEY and CDR2 SVGAGI. V was shortened by 4 bases and J by 5 bases, with 15 bases between the two germline ends. The CDR3 contains 14 residues. The chain's CDR3 is CASSSVEFPNEQYF. CDR3 sequence (DNA): TGTGCCAGCAGTTCCGTGGAGTTTCCTAACGAGCAGTACTTC.

The CDR3 here is CSALHRGGSTDTQYF. The CDR3 DNA follows: TGCAGTGCTTTACACAGGGGAGGAAGCACAGATACGCAGTATTTT. The V and J genes are TRBV20-1 and TRBJ2-3, with D tentatively TRBD1 (7 bases). The CDR3 runs 15 residues. Trimming removed 5 bases from V and 0 bases from J, with 15 bases in between. Germline V CDR1 and CDR2: DFQATT, SNEGSKA (reference sequence).

This clonotype was seen only a few times. This rearrangement joins TRBV12-3 or TRBV12-4 to TRBJ2-2; 7 nucleotides agree with TRBD2. The junction had 11 bases not matched to a gene; V was cut back by 7 bases and J by 3 bases. The CDR3 runs to 16 residues. The DNA of the CDR3 is TGTGCCAGCACCCGGAGGGCTAGCGGCTACACCGGGGAGCTGTTTTTT. Translating it yields CASTRRASGYTGELFF.

The CDR3 DNA reads as TGTGCCAGCAGTTTTGACAGGGCAGGAGAGACCCAGTACTTC. Its translation: CASSFDRAGETQYF. This sequence joins TRBV27 and TRBJ2-5; TRBD1 matches at 7 bases. The CDR3 has 14 amino acids. The J segment lost 4 bases and the V segment lost 3 bases, leaving 5 bases of the junction unmatched. The germline V gene encodes CDR1 MNHEY and CDR2 SMNVEV (reference sequence).

The chain combines TRBV9 with TRBJ2-2; D unclear. The CDR3 is made up of 14 amino acids. V lost 1 base and J 2 bases, leaving 6 bases between the germline ends. Germline CDR1 SGDLS, CDR2 YYNGEE. The CDR3 loop reads CASSVSGNTGELFF. The CDR3 DNA sequence: TGTGCCAGCAGCGTAAGTGGCAACACCGGGGAGCTGTTTTTT. Using reference TRBV9 and TRBJ2-2 for the parts outside the CDR3, the full variable domain is DSGVTQTPKHLITATGQRVTLRCSPRSGDLSVYWYQQSLDQGLQFLIQYYNGEERAKGNILERFSAQQFPDLHSELNLSSLELGDSALYFCASSVSGNTGELFFGEGSRLTVL.

The chain uses TRBV7-2 and TRBJ1-2, with D perhaps TRBD1 (6 bases). Germline CDR1 reads SGHTA; CDR2 reads FQGNSA. CDR3 length: 17 amino acids. V lost 3 bases, J lost 3 bases, and 20 bases lay in between. The CDR3 sequence: CASSFMVITGLDYGYTF. CDR3 nucleotides: TGTGCCAGCAGCTTCATGGTCATCACAGGGCTGGACTATGGCTACACCTTC.

This clonotype was found a few times. V and J are TRBV5-4 and TRBJ1-6; D might be TRBD1 (6 bases). The V and J ends lost 0 bases and 8 bases respectively, with 9 bases between them. Germline CDR1 is SGHNT and CDR2 is YYREEE (reference sequence). The CDR3 totals 14 residues. In nucleotides, the CDR3 is TGTGCCAGCAGCTTGGCAGGGGCGGATTCACCCCTCCACTTT. The encoded protein is CASSLAGADSPLHF.

This chain uses TRBV7-2 with TRBJ2-5, with unresolved D. V was trimmed by 1 base and J by 5 bases, leaving 8 bases between them. The V gene's germline CDR1 is SGHTA and CDR2 FQGNSA. The CDR3 is 13 amino acids. CDR3 nucleotides: TGTGCCAGCAGCTTAGGGGTCCGGGAGACCCAGTACTTC. Translated: CASSLGVRETQYF.

The table lists this clonotype with a few counts. This chain connects TRBV19 to TRBJ2-1; 8 positions agree with TRBD1. The CDR3 contains 14 residues. The V gene's germline CDR1 is LNHDA and CDR2 SQIVND (reference sequence). The J segment lost 4 bases and the V segment lost 8 bases, leaving 7 bases of the junction unmatched. The CDR3 DNA reads TGTGCCAGTGAAACAGGGGGAGCTTACAATGAGCAGTTCTTC. This encodes CASETGGAYNEQFF.

The chain combines TRBV3-1 with TRBJ2-7; 10 bases align to TRBD2. The length of the CDR3 is 16 residues. V lost 1 base to trimming and J lost 0 bases; unmatched junction nucleotides: 3. Per germline, CDR1 LGHDT and CDR2 YNNKEL (reference sequence). Here the CDR3 reads CASSQGAGGISYEQYF. The DNA for the CDR3 is TGTGCCAGCAGCCAAGGAGCGGGAGGGATCTCCTACGAGCAGTACTTC.

The rearrangement links TRBV20-1 to TRBJ2-7; D remains ambiguous. Per germline, CDR1 DFQATT and CDR2 SNEGSKA (reference sequence). The germline V and J ends were trimmed by 5 bases and 0 bases, with 11 bases remaining between them. The CDR3 consists of 13 residues. The CDR3 sequence is CSAYKTRSYEQYF. The CDR3, as DNA: TGCAGTGCTTATAAGACCCGCTCCTACGAGCAGTACTTC.

The V call is TRBV12-3 or TRBV12-4, the J call TRBJ1-1; D call uncertain. V gave up 4 bases and J gave up 4 bases, with 4 bases separating them. This CDR3 spans 11 amino acids. The CDR3 region is CASSSPTEAFF. The CDR3 DNA follows: TGTGCCAGCAGTTCTCCCACTGAAGCTTTCTTT.

The genes are TRBV6-2 or TRBV6-3 and TRBJ1-1; D possibly corresponds to TRBD1 (6 bases). The length of the CDR3 is 16 residues. The V and J ends lost 6 bases and 0 bases respectively, with 17 bases between them. Germline-derived CDR1 and CDR2 are MNHEY and SVGEGT. The CDR3 reads CASSTGTPLLNTEAFF. DNA for the CDR3: TGTGCCAGCAGCACCGGGACACCTTTATTGAACACTGAAGCTTTCTTT.

This clonotype came up many times. V gene TRBV4-2 combines with J gene TRBJ2-3; D is unresolved. This CDR3 contains 15 residues. Germline CDR1 is LGHNA and CDR2 is YNFKEQ. Trimming left V 1 base short and J 3 bases short, with 11 bases between. In DNA form, the CDR3 reads TGTGCCAGCAGCCAAGCTAAAGCGAGTACAGATACGCAGTATTTT. Translating gives CASSQAKASTDTQYF.

This clonotype was seen ten or more times. J is TRBJ2-1 and V is TRBV20-1; 7 bases line up with TRBD2. V gave up 6 bases and J gave up 3 bases; unmatched junction bases: 20. The CDR3 extends over 18 amino acids. CDR1 DFQATT and CDR2 SNEGSKA come from the germline V gene (reference sequence). CDR3 nucleotide sequence: TGCAGTGCCTATCGGGGTCCGGGGGGTAAGCCCCTCTACAATGAGCAGTTCTTC. The encoded protein is CSAYRGPGGKPLYNEQFF.

Only a few counts were recorded for this clonotype. This chain connects TRBV7-2 to TRBJ2-5; D possibly corresponds to TRBD2 (7 bases). Trimming removed 3 bases at V and 5 bases at J, with 13 bases between. Per germline, CDR1 SGHTA and CDR2 FQGNSA. The CDR3 runs 14 residues. CDR3 residues: CASSFKGGVETQYF. CDR3 DNA sequence: TGTGCCAGCAGCTTTAAAGGGGGGGTGGAGACCCAGTACTTC. Complete variable domain (other parts from reference TRBV7-2 and TRBJ2-5): GAGVSQSPSNKVTEKGKDVELRCDPISGHTALYWYRQSLGQGLEFLIYFQGNSAPDKSGLPSDRFSAERTGGSVSTLTIQRTQQEDSAVYLCASSFKGGVETQYFGPGTRLLVL.

This clonotype has ten or more counts. The V call is TRBV6-4, the J call TRBJ2-1, with 11 nucleotides matching TRBD2. The CDR3 covers 15 residues. Trimming at V came to 6 bases and at J to 7 bases, leaving 8 bases not matched to a gene. Germline CDR1 is MRHNA and CDR2 is SNTAGT. The CDR3 nucleotides read TGTGCCAGCAGCCCTACTAGCGGGGGAGGGAATGAGCAGTTCTTC. Its protein is CASSPTSGGGNEQFF.

V gene TRBV11-2 combines with J gene TRBJ2-1, with 9 bases aligning to TRBD2. Germline CDR1 SGHAT, CDR2 FQNNGV. Trimming at V came to 8 bases and at J to 7 bases, leaving 18 bases not matched to a gene. There are 17 residues in the CDR3. The DNA for the CDR3 is TGTGCCAGCTCCGAGTCGTTCTGGCGGGGGGGCCGTAATGAGCAGTTCTTC. This translates into CASSESFWRGGRNEQFF.